The 31 T cell receptor beta chains listed next were all sequenced from one sample in a study of blood T cell repertoires in COVID-19. Clones were sequenced by immunoSEQ multiplex PCR, and TCRdb holds only the in-frame ones, with some missing. Found here are about 370,000 clones, roughly 90% of them singletons; the top ten hold around 3%. Sequencing used peripheral blood. These receptors came from a woman in her 30s with COVID-19, enrolled during active disease.

V and J are TRBV5-4 and TRBJ2-5, with D possibly being TRBD2 (6 bases). Germline V gives CDR1 SGHNT, CDR2 YYREEE (reference sequence). The CDR3 has 13 amino acids. V lost 3 bases and J lost 5, with 11 bases in between. The CDR3 is CASSWDWGETQYF. DNA of the CDR3: TGTGCCAGCAGCTGGGACTGGGGGGAGACCCAGTACTTC.

The chain joins TRBV19 to TRBJ2-7, with TRBD1 matching over 8 bases. Germline-derived CDR1 and CDR2 are LNHDA and SQIVND (reference sequence). V was clipped by 6 bases and J by 2 bases; unmatched bases: 9. This CDR3 comprises 15 residues. The DNA of the CDR3 is TGTGCCAGTAGCCCCGGGCAGGGGGCGACCTACGAGCAGTACGTC. The encoded protein is CASSPGQGATYEQYV.

As for this clone: Other DNA sequences in the same sample also yield this CDR3. The chain employs TRBV2 and TRBJ1-3, with unresolved D. CDR3 length equals 14 residues. Germline CDR1 SNHLY, CDR2 FYNNEI. V lost 4 bases and J 0 bases, leaving 7 bases between the germline ends. This chain's CDR3 is CASSVESSGNTIYF. The CDR3 region has the DNA TGTGCCAGCAGTGTAGAAAGCTCTGGAAACACCATATATTTT.

The V and J genes are TRBV2 and TRBJ1-2; possible D gene TRBD1, 6 bases. V was clipped by 7 bases and J by 7 bases, with 16 bases between them. This CDR3 has 13 amino acids. Germline V gives CDR1 SNHLY, CDR2 FYNNEI. CDR3 loop: CASNSQGLGGYTF. The CDR3 DNA reads TGTGCCAGCAACTCACAGGGCTTGGGTGGCTACACCTTC.

The chain links TRBV11-2 to TRBJ2-3, with D tentatively TRBD2 (6 bases). Germline V gives CDR1 SGHAT, CDR2 FQNNGV. The CDR3 runs to 15 residues. The ends were cut back, 7 bases at V and 2 bases at J, with 16 bases in the middle. The CDR3 DNA follows: TGTGCCAGCAACCCGGGACTCGGCCTCACAGATACGCAGTATTTT. Translating gives CASNPGLGLTDTQYF.

This rearrangement joins TRBV5-5 to TRBJ2-4; the D gene is possibly TRBD1 (6 bases). Germline V lookup: CDR1 SGHKS, CDR2 YYEKEE (reference sequence). V was trimmed by 1 base and J by 4 bases, leaving 12 bases between them. The CDR3 covers 15 residues. Written as DNA, the CDR3 is TGTGCCAGCAGCTTGAACGGCAGGGGAAAAAACATTCAGTACTTC. This gives the protein CASSLNGRGKNIQYF.

The sample holds a few counts of this clone. This chain links TRBV19 with TRBJ1-1; tentatively, D is TRBD1 (6 bases). The germline gives CDR1 LNHDA, CDR2 SQIVND (reference sequence). The CDR3 extends over 13 amino acids. V was cut by 6 bases and J by 11 bases, with 19 bases left in between. The CDR3 loop reads CASSPPTGFGAFF. The CDR3 nucleotides read TGTGCCAGTAGCCCCCCGACAGGTTTTGGGGCTTTCTTT.

The chain employs TRBV6-5 and TRBJ1-1; D unresolved. The germline V and J ends were trimmed by 7 bases and 1 base, with 7 bases remaining between them. Germline V gene data show CDR1 as MNHEY and CDR2 as SVGAGI. The CDR3 runs to 12 residues. Here the CDR3 reads CASTPSNTEAFF. The CDR3 coding sequence is TGTGCCAGCACCCCCTCGAACACTGAAGCTTTCTTT.

The chain is built from TRBV3-1 (or the pseudogene TRBV3-2) and TRBJ2-4; no clear D. Per the germline V gene, CDR1 is LGHDT and CDR2 is YNNKEL (reference sequence). Trimming left V 8 bases short and J 2 bases short, with 7 bases between. The CDR3 loop spans 12 amino acids. The CDR3 nucleotides are TGTGCCAGCGGGCTGACCAAAAACATTCAGTACTTC. It yields the protein CASGLTKNIQYF.

This clone has a single count. This rearrangement joins TRBV28 to TRBJ2-7; TRBD2 aligns across 9 bases. Germline trimming cut 3 bases from V and 5 bases from J; bases unmatched to any gene: 5. The CDR3 is 14 residues long. Per germline, CDR1 MDHEN and CDR2 SYDVKM. Written as DNA, the CDR3 is TGTGCCAGCAGTTTCCCGCGGGGGGGGGACGAGCAGTACTTC. This codes for CASSFPRGGDEQYF.

In this sample, this clone turned up a few times. J is TRBJ1-1 and V is TRBV12-5; tentatively, D is TRBD1 (6 bases). Germline assignment: CDR1 LGHNT and CDR2 FRNRAP. Trimming took 6 bases from V and 11 from J, leaving 19 bases between them. This CDR3 has 13 residues. This CDR3 is CASGLSLQGNAFF. DNA for the CDR3: TGTGCTAGTGGCCTCTCCCTCCAGGGGAATGCTTTCTTT.

The gene calls are TRBV28 and TRBJ2-7; 7 bases align to TRBD2. CDR1 and CDR2 (germline): MDHEN, SYDVKM. This CDR3 contains 13 residues. V shed 2 bases and J 3 bases; nucleotides not matched to a gene: 1. The CDR3 protein is CASSLAGVYEQYV. Here the CDR3 DNA reads TGTGCCAGCAGTTTAGCGGGAGTCTACGAGCAGTACGTC.

The chain combines TRBV19 with TRBJ2-5; D possibly corresponds to TRBD1 (5 bases). Trimming stripped 4 bases from V and 0 bases from J, with 12 bases between. Looked up from germline, CDR1 is LNHDA and CDR2 is SQIVND (reference sequence). The CDR3 totals 15 residues. The CDR3 here is CASSRGRANQETQYF. The DNA of the CDR3 is TGTGCCAGTAGTAGGGGCAGGGCCAACCAAGAGACCCAGTACTTC.

The chain combines TRBV28 with TRBJ1-5, with 7 bases fitting TRBD1. The CDR3 runs 15 residues. V was pared by 3 bases and J by 2 bases, with 4 bases of the junction left unmatched. Germline assignment: CDR1 MDHEN and CDR2 SYDVKM. CDR3 sequence (DNA): TGTGCCAGCAGTTTGTACGGGACAGGCAATCAGCCCCAGCATTTT. Protein: CASSLYGTGNQPQHF.

This clone was observed once. The chain recombines TRBV28 with TRBJ1-1; possible D gene TRBD1, 5 bases. This CDR3 has 15 amino acids. V was pared by 5 bases and J by 2 bases, with 15 bases between. Germline CDR1 reads MDHEN; CDR2 reads SYDVKM. In DNA form, the CDR3 reads TGTGCCAGCAGTGGAACAGGTTGGGGAAACACTGAAGCTTTCTTT. It codes for CASSGTGWGNTEAFF.

The V call is TRBV29-1, the J call TRBJ2-3; 7 bases line up with TRBD1. CDR3 length equals 16 residues. The ends lost 1 base at V and 10 bases at J; junction bases unmatched: 17. CDR1 and CDR2 from the germline V gene are SQVTM and ANQGSEA. DNA of the CDR3: TGCAGCGTTGAAGTCCGACGGACAGGCGAACACTCTCCGCAGTATTTT. Translated, it gives CSVEVRRTGEHSPQYF.

This clone was counted only a few times. The rearrangement joins TRBV28 to TRBJ1-5; 9 bases line up with TRBD1. The germline V gene encodes CDR1 MDHEN and CDR2 SYDVKM. V shed 5 bases and J 5 bases; nucleotides not matched to a gene: 7. This CDR3 contains 15 residues. As DNA, the CDR3 is TGTGCCAGCAGTCGGGACAGGGCTAGGGATCAGCCCCAGCATTTT. This translates into CASSRDRARDQPQHF.

The J gene is TRBJ1-2, the V gene TRBV5-4; 9 nucleotides agree with TRBD1. The CDR3 extends over 18 amino acids. In germline, CDR1 is SGHNT, CDR2 YYREEE (reference sequence). Trimming cost V 4 bases and J 0 bases; bases outside gene matches: 13. The CDR3 coding sequence is TGTGCCAGCAGCCCCATACAGGGGGCCGGCTTTTCTAACTATGGCTACACCTTC. It encodes CASSPIQGAGFSNYGYTF. The complete variable domain, with remaining parts taken from reference TRBV5-4 and TRBJ1-2, reads ETGVTQSPTHLIKTRGQQVTLRCSSQSGHNTVSWYQQALGQGPQFIFQYYREEENGRGNFPPRFSGLQFPNYSSELNVNALELDDSALYLCASSPIQGAGFSNYGYTFGSGTRLTVV.

The sample holds one count of this clone. The CDR3 is CASSLVRVFGRLWDTEAFF. The CDR3 nucleotides are TGTGCCAGCAGCTTAGTAAGAGTATTCGGGAGGTTGTGGGACACTGAAGCTTTCTTT. The genes are TRBV7-2 and TRBJ1-1, with D uncertain. V lost 1 base and J lost 3, with 24 bases in between. The CDR3 is made up of 19 amino acids. Germline CDR1 and CDR2: SGHTA and FQGNSA.

The chain has TRBV18 and TRBJ1-2, with TRBD1 as a possible D gene (5 bases). Germline V CDR1 and CDR2: KGHSH, LQKENI. Trimming stripped 6 bases from V and 2 bases from J, with 10 bases between. The CDR3 contains 13 residues. Here the CDR3 reads CASSTGENYGYTF. CDR3 nucleotides: TGTGCCAGCTCTACGGGGGAGAACTATGGCTACACCTTC.

The chain recombines TRBV9 with TRBJ2-1; TRBD2 matches at 8 bases. Germline V CDR1 and CDR2: SGDLS, YYNGEE. V shed 2 bases, J shed 0 bases, and the junction held 4 bases outside the gene matches. The CDR3 has 16 amino acids. CDR3 bases: TGTGCCAGCAGCGTCGGCGGGGGGAACTCCTACAATGAGCAGTTCTTC. It translates to CASSVGGGNSYNEQFF.

This chain connects TRBV6-5 to TRBJ1-1; maybe TRBD1 (6 bases). Germline V gene sequence: CDR1 MNHEY, CDR2 SVGAGI. Trimming pared 6 bases from V and 0 bases from J, leaving 14 bases between. The CDR3 loop spans 15 amino acids. CDR3 loop: CASRNYRDMNTEAFF. The CDR3 bases are TGTGCCAGCAGAAATTACAGGGACATGAACACTGAAGCTTTCTTT.

The J gene is TRBJ2-5, the V gene TRBV4-1; 9 bases are a match to TRBD2. J gave up 2 bases and V 0 bases, and 13 bases lay outside the gene matches. The CDR3 spans 19 residues. CDR1 is MGHRA, CDR2 YSYEKL, per germline. The CDR3 nucleotides read TGCGCCAGCAGCCAAGAGGGGGCCCTAAGCGGGGGGCTTCAAGAGACCCAGTACTTC. This sequence encodes CASSQEGALSGGLQETQYF.

The chain is built from TRBV5-1 and TRBJ1-2; tentatively, D is TRBD1 (6 bases). V was cut by 4 bases and J by 4 bases, with 14 bases left in between. The CDR3 covers 14 residues. The germline gives CDR1 SGHRS, CDR2 YFSETQ. The CDR3 reads CASSNLATGYGYTF. The CDR3 nucleotides are TGCGCCAGCAGCAACTTAGCGACAGGCTATGGCTACACCTTC.

This clone was picked up one time. This same CDR3 is encoded by further DNA sequences in the sample. V and J are TRBV28 and TRBJ1-2; TRBD1 agrees at 7 bases. The CDR3 extends over 11 amino acids. V lost 9 bases, J lost 3 bases, and 1 base stayed unmatched. Germline-derived CDR1 and CDR2 are MDHEN and SYDVKM. This CDR3 is CASGTDYGYTF. CDR3 nucleotides: TGTGCCAGTGGGACAGACTATGGCTACACCTTC.

The chain has TRBV18 and TRBJ2-7, with 13 bases fitting TRBD2. Germline CDR1 KGHSH, CDR2 LQKENI. The CDR3 sequence is 16 residues long. With 3 bases clipped from V and 0 bases from J, the junction kept 2 bases outside the gene matches. This CDR3 reads CASSPGLAGTSYEQYF. CDR3 sequence (DNA): TGTGCCAGCTCACCGGGACTAGCGGGGACCTCCTACGAGCAGTACTTC.

The chain is built from TRBV6-5 and TRBJ1-5; D unclear. This CDR3 is built from 15 residues. CDR1 MNHEY and CDR2 SVGAGI come from the germline V gene. V shed 5 bases and J shed 0 bases, with 11 bases lying between them. CDR3 region: CASSLERFSNQPQHF. CDR3 coding DNA: TGTGCCAGCAGTCTTGAACGGTTTAGCAATCAGCCCCAGCATTTT.

This chain connects TRBV5-1 to TRBJ2-7; 8 bases are shared with TRBD1. CDR1 is SGHRS and CDR2 is YFSETQ in the germline V gene. This CDR3 region has 13 residues. V was pared by 4 bases and J by 4 bases, with 4 bases of the junction left unmatched. CDR3 sequence: CASSTRTGYEQYF. CDR3 bases: TGCGCCAGCAGCACCCGGACAGGGTACGAGCAGTACTTC.

The chain carries TRBV29-1 and TRBJ2-2, with D possibly being TRBD2 (5 bases). Trimming shortened V by 4 bases and J by 0 bases, and 9 bases separated the two germline ends. The CDR3 spans 14 residues. Germline-derived CDR1 and CDR2 are SQVTM and ANQGSEA. CDR3 nucleotide sequence: TGCAGCGTTGGGCGAGCGGCGAACACCGGGGAGCTGTTTTTT. It yields the protein CSVGRAANTGELFF.

The CDR3 sequence: CASSPDGASSYNEQFF. The CDR3 DNA reads TGTGCCAGCAGCCCTGATGGAGCGAGCTCCTACAATGAGCAGTTCTTC. This chain connects TRBV4-2 to TRBJ2-1; no definite D call. V lost 4 bases, J lost 0 bases, and 13 bases lay in between. Germline CDR1 and CDR2: LGHNA and YNFKEQ. The CDR3 contains 16 residues.

As to this clone: This same CDR3 is encoded by further DNA sequences in the sample. The chain links TRBV18 to TRBJ1-1, with D possibly being TRBD1 (6 bases). The V gene's germline CDR1 is KGHSH and CDR2 LQKENI. The CDR3 covers 14 residues. V was trimmed by 3 bases and J by 1 base, leaving 9 bases between them. Here the CDR3 reads CASSPRTENTEAFF. The CDR3 region has the DNA TGTGCCAGCTCACCGCGGACAGAGAACACTGAAGCTTTCTTT.